This section outlines one T cell receptor (beta chain) sequence together with its context. This specimen comes from a study of blood T cell repertoires in COVID-19. Study-level information: Researchers got acute and convalescent COVID-19 samples from the United States, Italy and Spain.

The V gene lost 4 bases and the J gene lost 2 bases, with 14 bases spanning the gap. This CDR3 spans 15 amino acids. Germline CDR1 reads SGHNT; CDR2 reads YENEEA. The age range of participants was about 18 to 95 years, with residence in under 25 US areas. As originally analysed: Nucleated cell counts were estimated from reference gene primer amplification. The data were produced by immunoSEQ multiplex PCR, yet TCRdb's version contains in-frame clones alone and is incomplete. V and J calls and clone size are copied from that table; D and trimming were computed from the DNA. The sample holds a few hundred thousand clones, 70% to 90% seen once.

Sequencing used PBMCs or T cells enriched from blood (not recorded which). The chain employs TRBV11-3 and TRBJ2-5, with TRBD2 as a possible D gene (5 bases). This clonotype was obtained from a woman in her 40s with acute COVID-19. CDR3 amino acids: CASSSQGLRQETQYF. Written as DNA, the CDR3 is TGTGCCAGCAGCTCCCAAGGACTCCGACAAGAGACCCAGTACTTC. Based on the CDR3 plus reference TRBV11-3 and TRBJ2-5, the full variable domain is EAGVVQSPRYKIIEKKQPVAFWCNPISGHNTLYWYLQNLGQGPELLIRYENEEAVDDSQLPKDRFSAERLKGVDSTLKIQPAELGDSAVYLCASSSQGLRQETQYFGPGTRLLVL.